This T cell receptor beta chain emerged from a study of cytomegalovirus exposure and HLA in healthy donors. The study's findings and limits: Highly shared variants forming one cluster were likely a sequencing artifact.

This CDR3 comprises 14 residues. Germline CDR1 is MNHEY and CDR2 is SVGAGI. V was pared by 4 bases and J by 11 bases, with 20 bases between. Remarks on this clone: Its target is not known.

PCR used 60 Vbeta primers and 13 Jbeta primers. The method was immunoSEQ multiplex PCR; TCRdb's version includes in-frame clones alone and lacks a portion of them. In the table there are about 190,000 clones, 65% to 90% of which are singletons. The rearrangement links TRBV6-5 to TRBJ2-5; D is perhaps TRBD2 (6 bases). Sequencing input: PBMCs. The receptor was isolated from a man aged 35 to 55 in good health and CMV-seropositive. The chain's CDR3 is CASSSGGADLEQYF. In DNA, the CDR3 is TGTGCCAGCAGTTCCGGCGGGGCGGACCTGGAGCAGTACTTC.